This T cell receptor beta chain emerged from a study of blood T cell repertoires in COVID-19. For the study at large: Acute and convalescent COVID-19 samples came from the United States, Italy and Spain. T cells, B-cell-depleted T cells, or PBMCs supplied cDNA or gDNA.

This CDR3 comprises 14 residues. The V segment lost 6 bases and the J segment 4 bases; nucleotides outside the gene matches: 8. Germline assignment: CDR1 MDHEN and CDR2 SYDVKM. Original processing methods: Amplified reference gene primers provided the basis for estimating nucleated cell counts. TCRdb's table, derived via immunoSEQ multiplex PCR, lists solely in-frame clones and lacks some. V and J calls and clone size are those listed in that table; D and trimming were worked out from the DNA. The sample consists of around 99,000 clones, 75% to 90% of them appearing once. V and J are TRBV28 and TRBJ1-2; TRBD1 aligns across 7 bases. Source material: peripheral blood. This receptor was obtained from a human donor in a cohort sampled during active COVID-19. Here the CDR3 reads CASSRDRVLYGYTF. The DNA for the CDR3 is TGTGCCAGCAGCCGCGACAGGGTACTCTATGGCTACACCTTC.